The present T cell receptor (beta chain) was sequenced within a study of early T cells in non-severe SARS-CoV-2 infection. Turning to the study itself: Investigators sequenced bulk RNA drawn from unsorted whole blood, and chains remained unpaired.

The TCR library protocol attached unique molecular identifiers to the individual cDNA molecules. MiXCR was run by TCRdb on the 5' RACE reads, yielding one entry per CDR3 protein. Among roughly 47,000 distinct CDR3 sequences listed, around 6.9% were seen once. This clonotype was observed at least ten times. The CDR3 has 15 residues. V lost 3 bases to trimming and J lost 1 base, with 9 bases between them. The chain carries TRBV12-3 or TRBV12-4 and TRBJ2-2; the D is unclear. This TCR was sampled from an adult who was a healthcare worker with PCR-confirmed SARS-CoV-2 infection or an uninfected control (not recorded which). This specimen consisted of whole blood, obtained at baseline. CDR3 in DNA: TGTGCCAGCAGTTTTTTGATGGGGAACACCGGGGAGCTGTTTTTT. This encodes CASSFLMGNTGELFF.